These T cell receptor beta chains were read from a single sample in a study of blood T cell repertoires in COVID-19. The repertoire was sequenced with immunoSEQ multiplex PCR; TCRdb's copy has only in-frame clones and lacks some. Of approximately 270,000 clones listed, approximately 85% are singletons. The sequencing sample was made of PBMCs or T cells enriched from blood (not recorded which). These TCRs come from a woman aged 25 to 45 who had recovered from COVID-19. The CDR3 runs from the conserved cysteine through the conserved F or W. D genes are given only for firm matches. Expanded clones get a size class; other rows say once, few or many, or leave the size out.

>.|.|TRBV7-9|TRBJ2-1
CASSFPTDNEQFF
TGTGCCAGCAGCTTTCCTACCGACAATGAGCAGTTCTTC
>.|TRBD1|TRBV4-1|TRBJ1-1
CASSRGQGRDTEAFF
TGCGCCAGCAGCCGAGGACAGGGGAGAGACACTGAAGCTTTCTTT
>.|.|TRBV24-1|TRBJ1-1
CATRDRRNTEAFF
TGTGCCACCAGAGACAGGAGAAACACTGAAGCTTTCTTT
>.|TRBD1|TRBV4-1|TRBJ1-2
CASSQGRDSKTYGYTF
TGCGCCAGCAGCCAGGGACGGGACAGCAAAACCTATGGCTACACCTTC
>.|.|TRBV9|TRBJ1-6
CASSPPGGAGNSPLHF
TGTGCCAGCAGCCCCCCCGGGGGGGCAGGGAATTCACCCCTCCACTTT
>once|TRBD1|TRBV28|TRBJ1-5
CASSLTGGYQPQHF
TGTGCCAGCAGTCTGACAGGGGGCTATCAGCCCCAGCATTTT
>.|TRBD2|TRBV5-4|TRBJ2-1
CASSLQGAGPHEQFF
TGTGCCAGCAGCTTGCAAGGAGCGGGACCCCATGAGCAGTTCTTC
>.|TRBD2|TRBV5-1|TRBJ2-3
CASSPTTSFLGDTQYF
TGCGCCAGCAGCCCTACGACTAGCTTTCTGGGGGATACGCAGTATTTT
>.|.|TRBV30|TRBJ1-3
CAWSRPNQAKSSGNTIYF
TGTGCCTGGAGTCGTCCCAATCAGGCGAAGAGCTCTGGAAACACCATATATTTT
>.|.|TRBV5-1|TRBJ2-3
CASRHGQAADTQYF
TGCGCCAGCAGACACGGACAAGCCGCAGATACGCAGTATTTT
>.|.|TRBV9|TRBJ2-3
CASSVEGGADTQYF
TGTGCCAGCAGCGTAGAAGGGGGGGCTGATACGCAGTATTTT
>.|TRBD1|TRBV9|TRBJ2-5
CASSPQGLWETQYF
TGTGCCAGCAGCCCACAGGGGCTTTGGGAGACCCAGTACTTC
>few|TRBD2|TRBV19|TRBJ2-3
CASRLAGTDTQYF
TGTGCCAGTAGACTAGCGGGCACAGATACGCAGTATTTT
>.|.|TRBV28|TRBJ2-5
CASSSWTDQETQYF
TGTGCCAGCAGTTCCTGGACAGACCAAGAGACCCAGTACTTC
>.|.|TRBV28|TRBJ1-1
CASSLGANTEAFF
TGTGCCAGCAGTTTGGGGGCCAACACTGAAGCTTTCTTT
>.|.|TRBV29-1|TRBJ1-1
CSVESTGNTEAFF
TGCAGCGTTGAAAGTACAGGGAACACTGAAGCTTTCTTT
>.|.|TRBV7-9|TRBJ1-2
CASSPGSGYTF
TGTGCCAGCAGCCCCGGTTCTGGCTACACCTTC
>.|TRBD2|TRBV13|TRBJ2-7
CASSGGAYEQYF
TGTGCCAGCAGCGGGGGGGCCTACGAGCAGTACTTC
>.|.|TRBV6-5|TRBJ2-1
CASSRDSYNEQFF
TGTGCCAGCAGTCGAGATTCCTACAATGAGCAGTTCTTC
>.|.|TRBV6-5|TRBJ1-1
CASTEGRINTEAFF
TGTGCCAGCACCGAAGGGAGAATCAACACTGAAGCTTTCTTT
>.|.|TRBV19|TRBJ2-7
CASSPRNPSGNSEQYF
TGTGCCAGTAGCCCCAGGAATCCGTCAGGAAACTCCGAGCAGTACTTC
>.|TRBD1|TRBV2|TRBJ2-1
CASSEDRGFGNEQFF
TGTGCCAGCAGTGAAGACAGGGGCTTTGGGAATGAGCAGTTCTTC
>few|.|TRBV2|TRBJ1-5
CASNMESNQPQHF
TGTGCCAGCAATATGGAGAGCAATCAGCCCCAGCATTTT